Each of the 20 T cell receptor beta chains below was sequenced from the same sample in a study of OX40 agonist ivuxolimab in advanced cancers. Data came from immunoSEQ multiplex PCR; TCRdb stores just in-frame clones and leaves some out. The sample has about 120,000 clones, roughly nine tenths seen once; the top ten hold 0.55% to 0.7%. The sequenced sample was CD4+ or CD8+ T cells sorted from blood, obtained in a trial of the OX40 agonist ivuxolimab. These TCRs come from an adult with an advanced solid tumor such as melanoma, head and neck, liver or kidney cancer.

The gene calls are TRBV7-2 and TRBJ2-2, with 11 nucleotides matching TRBD2. Germline V lookup: CDR1 SGHTA, CDR2 FQGNSA. The trim removed 4 bases at V and 1 base at J, leaving 2 bases unmatched. This CDR3 region has 16 residues. The CDR3 is CASSSLAGGNTGELFF. CDR3 sequence (DNA): TGTGCCAGCAGCTCCCTAGCGGGGGGGAACACCGGGGAGCTGTTTTTT.

CDR3 protein: CSVEPRDRAYGYTF. The CDR3, as DNA: TGCAGCGTTGAACCCCGGGACCGGGCCTATGGCTACACCTTC. The gene calls are TRBV29-1 and TRBJ1-2, with a tentative D call TRBD1 (5 bases). Germline CDR1 reads SQVTM; CDR2 reads ANQGSEA. The CDR3 spans 14 residues. V dropped 2 bases and J dropped 4 bases, with 14 bases sitting between them.

The chain is built from TRBV6-5 and TRBJ2-3, with TRBD1 matching over 7 bases. Germline V gene sequence: CDR1 MNHEY, CDR2 SVGAGI. This CDR3 contains 15 residues. V lost 7 bases to trimming and J lost 3 bases; unmatched junction nucleotides: 10. The CDR3 spells CASKYPGRGTDTQYF. The CDR3 DNA sequence: TGTGCCAGCAAGTACCCGGGCAGGGGGACAGATACGCAGTATTTT.

The count of this clone is one. The CDR3 reads CASSLVQLNSPLHF. CDR3 DNA: TGTGCCAGCAGCTTGGTTCAGTTAAATTCACCCCTCCACTTT. The chain recombines TRBV5-6 with TRBJ1-6; no definite D call. The CDR3 has 14 amino acids. CDR1 is SGHDT and CDR2 is YYEEEE in the germline V gene. The V end was cut by 0 bases, the J end by 7 bases, with 8 bases between. The whole variable domain, remainder taken from reference TRBV5-6 and TRBJ1-6, is DAGVTQSPTHLIKTRGQQVTLRCSPKSGHDTVSWYQQALGQGPQFIFQYYEEEERQRGNFPDRFSGHQFPNYSSELNVNALLLGDSALYLCASSLVQLNSPLHFGNGTRLTVT.

This clone was seen a single time. The gene calls are TRBV5-1 and TRBJ2-5; a weak D match, TRBD2 (6 bases). V shed 0 bases and J shed 2 bases, with 11 bases lying between them. The CDR3 is 15 residues long. The germline CDR1 and CDR2 sequences are SGHRS and YFSETQ. The CDR3 DNA reads as TGCGCCAGCAGCTTGGGGGCGGGACCTCAAGAGACCCAGTACTTC. Translation: CASSLGAGPQETQYF.

Concerning this clone: This same CDR3 is encoded by further DNA sequences in the sample. The gene calls are TRBV5-4 and TRBJ1-2; D is ambiguous. CDR3 length: 14 residues. Per the germline V gene, CDR1 is SGHNT and CDR2 is YYREEE (reference sequence). The V end lost 2 bases, the J end lost 2 bases, and 10 bases lay between the germline ends. The CDR3 DNA is TGTGCCAGCAGCTTAAGGACCGTGAACTATGGCTACACCTTC. This gives the protein CASSLRTVNYGYTF. Full variable domain (missing parts from reference TRBV5-4 and TRBJ1-2): ETGVTQSPTHLIKTRGQQVTLRCSSQSGHNTVSWYQQALGQGPQFIFQYYREEENGRGNFPPRFSGLQFPNYSSELNVNALELDDSALYLCASSLRTVNYGYTFGSGTRLTVV.

This clone showed up just a few times. The gene calls are TRBV27 and TRBJ1-2, with 7 bases matching TRBD1. There are 16 residues in the CDR3. Per germline, CDR1 MNHEY and CDR2 SMNVEV (reference sequence). Unmatched junction bases numbered 11, after V lost 4 bases and J lost 3 bases. This CDR3 reads CASSSYRQGSDYGYTF. The CDR3 DNA is TGTGCCAGCAGTTCTTATCGACAGGGATCCGACTATGGCTACACCTTC.

The chain joins TRBV7-2 to TRBJ2-7, with 8 nucleotides matching TRBD1. Germline V lookup: CDR1 SGHTA, CDR2 FQGNSA. J lost 3 bases, V lost 1 base, and 14 bases had no gene match. The CDR3 is made up of 18 amino acids. CDR3: CASSLDGTGSSFRYEQYF. The CDR3 DNA reads as TGTGCCAGCAGCTTAGATGGGACAGGCTCCTCTTTCCGCTACGAGCAGTACTTC. The full variable domain, in which reference TRBV7-2 and TRBJ2-7 provide the parts outside the CDR3, is GAGVSQSPSNKVTEKGKDVELRCDPISGHTALYWYRQSLGQGLEFLIYFQGNSAPDKSGLPSDRFSAERTGGSVSTLTIQRTQQEDSAVYLCASSLDGTGSSFRYEQYFGPGTRLTVT.

In DNA form, the CDR3 reads TGTGCCAGCAGCTTATGGGGGAACACTGAAGCTTTCTTT. This sequence encodes CASSLWGNTEAFF. J is TRBJ1-1 and V is TRBV7-9; D not resolved. V was pared by 2 bases and J by 1 base, with 5 bases between. Germline V gene sequence: CDR1 SEHNR, CDR2 FQNEAQ (reference sequence). The CDR3 consists of 13 residues.

This clone was picked up a small number of times. The chain is built from TRBV30 and TRBJ1-1; 9 bases line up with TRBD1. The CDR3 loop spans 14 amino acids. Trimming at V came to 0 bases and at J to 4 bases, leaving 3 bases not matched to a gene. Germline CDR1 and CDR2: GTSNPN and SVGIG (reference sequence). The CDR3 protein is CAWSVQGAGTEAFF. Here the CDR3 DNA reads TGTGCCTGGAGTGTACAGGGGGCGGGCACTGAAGCTTTCTTT. Full variable domain (rest looked up from reference TRBV30 and TRBJ1-1): SQTIHQWPATLVQPVGSPLSLECTVEGTSNPNLYWYRQAAGRGLQLLFYSVGIGQISSEVPQNLSASRPQDRQFILSSKKLLLSDSGFYLCAWSVQGAGTEAFFGQGTRLTVV.

The chain joins TRBV10-3 to TRBJ2-7; D is undetermined. Trimming removed 6 bases from V and 5 bases from J, with 11 bases in between. Looked up from germline, CDR1 is ENHRY and CDR2 is SYGVKD. CDR3 length equals 12 residues. The CDR3 loop reads CAIRTASDEQYF. As DNA, the CDR3 is TGTGCCATCAGGACCGCATCCGACGAGCAGTACTTC.

The chain employs TRBV6-1 and TRBJ2-1, with TRBD1 matching 8 bases. Germline CDR1 reads MNHNS; CDR2 reads SASEGT. V lost 7 bases, J lost 5 bases, and 7 bases stayed unmatched. The CDR3 extends over 14 amino acids. CDR3 in DNA: TGTGCCAGCACCCTGGACAGGGTGAACAATGAGCAGTTCTTC. Residues: CASTLDRVNNEQFF.

The CDR3 region is CASSPGTGNEKLFF. As DNA, the CDR3 is TGTGCCAGCAGCCCCGGGACAGGAAATGAAAAACTGTTTTTT. This chain joins TRBV14 and TRBJ1-4; 8 bases match TRBD1. V gave up 4 bases and J gave up 5 bases; unmatched junction bases: 3. The CDR3 contains 14 residues. CDR1 and CDR2 (germline): SGHDN, FVKESK.

In this sample, this clone turned up once. V and J are TRBV6-6 and TRBJ2-7; 8 bases map to TRBD2. CDR1 is MNHNY and CDR2 is SVGAGI in the germline V gene (reference sequence). V was clipped by 6 bases and J by 3 bases; unmatched bases: 7. The CDR3 contains 14 residues. The CDR3 DNA follows: TGTGCCAGCAGCACAGGAACTAGCGGCTACGAGCAGTACTTC. Amino acids: CASSTGTSGYEQYF.

The chain has TRBV7-2 and TRBJ2-7; maybe TRBD1 (5 bases). Looked up from germline, CDR1 is SGHTA and CDR2 is FQGNSA. V dropped 10 bases and J dropped 1 base, with 8 bases sitting between them. The CDR3 totals 11 residues. The CDR3: CATKGSYEQYF. DNA for the CDR3: TGTGCCACCAAGGGGTCCTACGAGCAGTACTTC.

The V and J genes are TRBV28 and TRBJ1-2, with D possibly being TRBD1 (5 bases). From germline, CDR1 is MDHEN and CDR2 SYDVKM. Trimming took off 2 bases at V and 0 bases at J, with 13 bases between the two ends. The CDR3 covers 16 residues. The chain's CDR3 is CASSLPQGLANYGYTF. The CDR3 DNA sequence: TGTGCCAGCAGTTTACCCCAGGGCCTAGCTAACTATGGCTACACCTTC.

The V gene is TRBV27, the J gene TRBJ2-7; D might be TRBD2 (7 bases). Trimming took 4 bases from V and 3 from J, leaving 16 bases between them. CDR3 length equals 15 residues. Germline-derived CDR1 and CDR2 are MNHEY and SMNVEV (reference sequence). The chain's CDR3 is CASSWLQGGSYEQYF. The CDR3 nucleotides read TGTGCCAGCAGTTGGCTACAGGGAGGGAGCTACGAGCAGTACTTC.

The rearrangement uses TRBV7-2 and TRBJ1-2; tentative D call: TRBD1 (5 bases). The germline CDR1 and CDR2 sequences are SGHTA and FQGNSA. The CDR3 sequence is 14 residues long. With 5 bases removed from V and 6 bases from J, the gap between germline ends came to 16 bases. The CDR3 DNA follows: TGTGCCAGCAGCCAAGAGGTCCAGGGCCATGGCTACACCTTC. Protein sequence: CASSQEVQGHGYTF.

This chain links TRBV6-5 with TRBJ1-1, with D uncertain. This CDR3 is 15 amino acids long. In germline, CDR1 is MNHEY, CDR2 SVGAGI. The germline V and J ends were trimmed by 0 bases and 0 bases, with 8 bases remaining between them. The CDR3 loop reads CASSYSAVMNTEAFF. In nucleotides, the CDR3 is TGTGCCAGCAGTTACTCTGCGGTGATGAACACTGAAGCTTTCTTT.

V gene TRBV19 combines with J gene TRBJ2-5; either TRBD1 or TRBD2 may fit D (5 bases each). This CDR3 region has 15 residues. Looked up from germline, CDR1 is LNHDA and CDR2 is SQIVND (reference sequence). V lost 5 bases and J 2 bases, leaving 15 bases between the germline ends. Written as DNA, the CDR3 is TGTGCCAGTAGTTTCCGGGACGGCTCACAAGAGACCCAGTACTTC. Translated: CASSFRDGSQETQYF.